The 2 T cell receptor beta chains presented below share a single source sample, sequenced in a study of shared clonotypes between healthy human individuals. Method: immunoSEQ multiplex PCR; TCRdb's copy keeps in-frame clones and lacks some. The repertoire includes around 640,000 clones, approximately 96% of them detected once, and 0.095% to 0.13% sits in the top ten. Positive CCR7 selection of CD45RO-negative cells yielded the naive CD8 cells, and terminally differentiated effector memory CD45RA+ cells were excluded. Sequencing was done on a sample of naive CD8+ T cells sorted from blood. Receptors originate from a woman aged 30 to 39 in good health.

This clone was recorded a few times. This chain connects TRBV6-1 to TRBJ1-1; TRBD1 matches 7 bases. With 3 bases clipped from V and 3 bases from J, the junction kept 10 bases outside the gene matches. This CDR3 region has 16 residues. Germline V gives CDR1 MNHNS, CDR2 SASEGT. CDR3 residues: CASSEDRRVKDTEAFF. CDR3 sequence (DNA): TGTGCCAGCAGTGAGGACAGGAGGGTTAAGGACACTGAAGCTTTCTTT.

Concerning this clone itself: The germline gene is not matched at one end of the junction; a read error may be the cause. The rearrangement joins TRBV25-1 to TRBJ1-2; TRBD1 agrees at 7 bases. The CDR3 spans 11 residues. CDR1 and CDR2 (germline): MGHDK, SYGVNS. CDR3 coding DNA: TGTGCCAGCAGCAATACTACAGGGGACTACTTC. Translated: CASSNTTGDYF.